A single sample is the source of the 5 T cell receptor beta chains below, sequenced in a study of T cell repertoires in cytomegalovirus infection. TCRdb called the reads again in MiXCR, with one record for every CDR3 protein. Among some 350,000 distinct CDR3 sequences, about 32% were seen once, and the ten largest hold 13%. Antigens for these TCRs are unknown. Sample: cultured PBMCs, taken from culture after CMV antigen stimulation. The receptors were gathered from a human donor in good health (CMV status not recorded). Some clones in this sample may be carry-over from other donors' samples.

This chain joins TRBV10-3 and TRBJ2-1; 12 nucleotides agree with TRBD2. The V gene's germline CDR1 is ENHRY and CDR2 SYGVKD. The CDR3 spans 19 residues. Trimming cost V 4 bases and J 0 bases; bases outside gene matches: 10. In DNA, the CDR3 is TGTGCCATCAGTGGAGCTAGCGGGAGGGCCGGGAGCTCCTACAATGAGCAGTTCTTC. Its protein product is CAISGASGRAGSSYNEQFF.

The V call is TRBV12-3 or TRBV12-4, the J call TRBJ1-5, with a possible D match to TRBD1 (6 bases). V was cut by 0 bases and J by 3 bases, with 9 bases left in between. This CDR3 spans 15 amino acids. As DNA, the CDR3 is TGTGCCAGCAGTTTAGCACAGGGACCCAATCAGCCCCAGCATTTT. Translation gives CASSLAQGPNQPQHF.

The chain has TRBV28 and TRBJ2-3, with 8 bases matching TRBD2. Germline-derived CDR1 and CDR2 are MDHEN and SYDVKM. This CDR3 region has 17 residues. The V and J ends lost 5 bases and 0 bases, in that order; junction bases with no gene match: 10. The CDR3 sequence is CASSPWTSSSSTDTQYF. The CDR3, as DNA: TGTGCCAGCAGTCCCTGGACTAGCTCCTCTAGCACAGATACGCAGTATTTT.

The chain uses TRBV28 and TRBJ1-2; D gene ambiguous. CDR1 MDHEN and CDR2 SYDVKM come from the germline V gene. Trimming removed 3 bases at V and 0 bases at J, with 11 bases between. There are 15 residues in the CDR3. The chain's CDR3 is CASSFHAPANYGYTF. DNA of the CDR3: TGTGCCAGCAGTTTTCACGCTCCAGCTAACTATGGCTACACCTTC.

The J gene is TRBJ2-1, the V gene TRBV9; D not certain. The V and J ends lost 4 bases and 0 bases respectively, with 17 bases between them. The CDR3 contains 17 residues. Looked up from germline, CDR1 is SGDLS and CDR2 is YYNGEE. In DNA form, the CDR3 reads TGTGCCAGCAGCCCCCATAAAAGCGCGAGCTCCTACAATGAGCAGTTCTTC. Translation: CASSPHKSASSYNEQFF.